This is a list of T cell receptor beta chains from one sample in a study of response to subunit inactivated influenza vaccine. MiXCR, run by TCRdb on the RT-PCR reads, gives a single entry per CDR3 protein. The table shows 550,000 to 650,000 distinct CDR3 sequences, with about 12% occurring only once. The sequencing here drew on PBMCs from blood, taken on the day of vaccination. These receptors were collected from a man between 45 and 60 years old who received an inactivated influenza vaccine. The conserved cysteine and the conserved F or W are not part of the CDR3 here.

j_call v_call cdr3_aa
TRBJ2-2 TRBV12-3/TRBV12-4 ASGSTGSGELF
TRBJ2-2 TRBV28 ASSLLSGRTGELF
TRBJ2-3 TRBV7-2 ASSPYRTLGDTQY
TRBJ2-2 TRBV15 ATSPRGDLTGELF
TRBJ1-1 TRBV20-1 SAPAEAF
TRBJ2-7 TRBV15 ATSRGVGGSYEQY
TRBJ1-5 TRBV7-8 ASTLVGRGGDQPQH
TRBJ2-3 TRBV5-1 ASSLEPGGGATDTQY
TRBJ1-1 TRBV3-1 ASSQDIRVEGTEAF
TRBJ2-1 TRBV24-1 ATSDSLAGAVYEQF
TRBJ1-2 TRBV20-1 SAGQGANYGYT
TRBJ2-3 TRBV7-9 ASSPRGGITDTQY
TRBJ2-7 TRBV10-2 ASSGRNYEQY
TRBJ2-1 TRBV14 ASSQVPNEQF
TRBJ2-2 TRBV4-2 ASSQDLPQAGTGELF
TRBJ2-3 TRBV7-8 ASSSLLGEREGETQY
TRBJ1-1 TRBV18 ASSPPNQQGRAEAF
TRBJ2-7 TRBV3-1 ASSQRQGLAGYEQY
TRBJ1-4 TRBV11-2 ASSLAGLPNEKLF
TRBJ2-7 TRBV20-1 SARDATYEQY
TRBJ1-1 TRBV18 ASFTGQGSTEAF
TRBJ1-1 TRBV6-5 ASSFGVRVPRTEAF
TRBJ2-7 TRBV29-1 SVRTGGAYEQY
TRBJ2-1 TRBV12-3/TRBV12-4 ASEQEYYNEQF
TRBJ2-2 TRBV3-1 ASTQAGTNTGELF
TRBJ2-5 TRBV4-1 ASSQEQLGTQY
TRBJ2-1 TRBV4-3 ASSPAGSGAYNEQF
TRBJ2-2 TRBV6-2/TRBV6-3 ASGLAPGELF
TRBJ2-3 TRBV18 ASSGTGPGTDTQY
TRBJ2-3 TRBV4-1 ASSLFSEGVQY
TRBJ2-2 TRBV10-3 AVRSTGELF
TRBJ2-5 TRBV4-2 ASSQFLVAGQQETQY
TRBJ2-7 TRBV11-2 ASSFPGQGYYEQY
TRBJ2-1 TRBV6-2/TRBV6-3 ASSYQIAVSSYNEQF
TRBJ1-3 TRBV7-2 ASSRMTRNTIY
TRBJ2-1 TRBV29-1 SVDSVPAYNEQF
TRBJ2-4 TRBV18 ASSPPSQAKNIQY
TRBJ1-5 TRBV18 ASSPPDSFNQPQH
TRBJ2-1 TRBV20-1 SATDSSYNEQF
TRBJ1-5 TRBV6-1 ASSTGGPNQPQH
TRBJ1-1 TRBV20-1 SARDGTDMNTEAF
TRBJ2-5 TRBV20-1 SASRLAGRETQY
TRBJ2-5 TRBV7-2 ASTLTSGDQETQY
TRBJ2-3 TRBV20-1 SAAVQEHTQY
TRBJ2-7 TRBV20-1 SATTSGSSYEQY
TRBJ1-3 TRBV12-3/TRBV12-4 ASSFGLSGNTIY
TRBJ2-7 TRBV6-1 ASLLGPEQY
TRBJ1-2 TRBV6-2/TRBV6-3 ASSYRQGFNYGYT
TRBJ2-1 TRBV5-1 ASSLGQGFDEQF
TRBJ2-1 TRBV9 ASSVGWRERGEQF
TRBJ2-7 TRBV5-1 ASSQTSGGNEQY
TRBJ2-1 TRBV9 ASSLRASWDEQF
TRBJ2-5 TRBV14 ASSQDSLAGGAQY
TRBJ1-1 TRBV12-3/TRBV12-4 ASSRDSMNTEAF
TRBJ2-2 TRBV7-3 ASSTGGMNTGELF
TRBJ2-3 TRBV5-1 ASSLSSGGTDTQY
TRBJ2-3 TRBV29-1 AGRGVDTQY
TRBJ2-3 TRBV30 AWTLAGGSTDTQY